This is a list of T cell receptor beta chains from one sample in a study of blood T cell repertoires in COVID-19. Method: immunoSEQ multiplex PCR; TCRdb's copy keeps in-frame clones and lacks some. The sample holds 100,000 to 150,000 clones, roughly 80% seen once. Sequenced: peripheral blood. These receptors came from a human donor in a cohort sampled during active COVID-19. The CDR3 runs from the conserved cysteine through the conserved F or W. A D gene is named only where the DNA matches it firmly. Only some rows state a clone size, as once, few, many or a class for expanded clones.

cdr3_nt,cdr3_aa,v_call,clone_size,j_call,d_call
TGTGCCAGCAGCTTCTGGACCGGGGGGACCCAGTACTTC,CASSFWTGGTQYF,TRBV5-8,NA,TRBJ2-5,NA
TGTGCCAGCAGCCCGGGCAGGGGGGACTATGGCTACACCTTC,CASSPGRGDYGYTF,TRBV7-9,NA,TRBJ1-2,TRBD1
TGTGCCAGCAGTGAAAGGGGATCTAGCAATCAGCCCCAGCATTTT,CASSERGSSNQPQHF,TRBV2,once,TRBJ1-5,NA
TGTGCCAGCAGCCCGGGACAGCGCCTGATCTACGAGCAGTACTTC,CASSPGQRLIYEQYF,TRBV28,NA,TRBJ2-7,TRBD1
TGTGCCAGCAGCTCCGGACTAGCGGGGGAGTACGAGCAGTACTTC,CASSSGLAGEYEQYF,TRBV7-8,NA,TRBJ2-7,TRBD2
TGTGCCAGCAGGCGGACAGCCCAATTTGAAGAGACCCAGTACTTC,CASRRTAQFEETQYF,TRBV6-6,NA,TRBJ2-5,NA
TGTGCCAGCCGGTCCGTCGCTGAAGCTTTCTTT,CASRSVAEAFF,TRBV3-1/TRBV3-2,NA,TRBJ1-1,NA
TGTGCCAGCAGCTTGGGCCAGGCCGCGGGGTATGGCTACACCTTC,CASSLGQAAGYGYTF,TRBV5-8,NA,TRBJ1-2,NA
TGTGCCAGCAGTTTGGGTACCCCCGGGACTCACTCCTACGAGCAGTACTTC,CASSLGTPGTHSYEQYF,TRBV27,NA,TRBJ2-7,NA
TGTGCCAGCAGCCTCCGGGAGACCCAGTACTTC,CASSLRETQYF,TRBV2,NA,TRBJ2-5,NA
TGTGCCAGCAGCTTAGGTCAGGATAGCAATCAGCCCCAGCATTTT,CASSLGQDSNQPQHF,TRBV11-2,NA,TRBJ1-5,NA
TGTGCCAGCGAGGAAATAGCGGGAGGGCCAGGGGAGCAGTACTTC,CASEEIAGGPGEQYF,TRBV7-2,NA,TRBJ2-7,TRBD2
TGTGCCAGCAGCGTAGGCGGCAGGGGATACGAGCAGTACTTC,CASSVGGRGYEQYF,TRBV9,many,TRBJ2-7,NA
TGTGCCAGCAGTTCGACAGCCTTCTACAATGAGCAGTTCTTC,CASSSTAFYNEQFF,TRBV6-4,NA,TRBJ2-1,NA
TGCGCCAGCAGCGCCAAGGCAGGGGTTATGAACACTGAAGCTTTCTTT,CASSAKAGVMNTEAFF,TRBV5-1,once,TRBJ1-1,NA
TGTGCCAGCAGCTTAATTTCTTTCACTGAAGCTTTCTTT,CASSLISFTEAFF,TRBV7-9,once,TRBJ1-1,NA
TGTGCCAGCAGCTTGTCAGGTGCCACTGAAGCTTTCTTT,CASSLSGATEAFF,TRBV2,once,TRBJ1-1,NA
TGTGCCAGCAGCTCGGTAATTGACAGGCCTACAGATACGCAGTATTTT,CASSSVIDRPTDTQYF,TRBV11-2,NA,TRBJ2-3,NA
TGTGCCAGCAGTTTCGCAGCGGGGGGTTCCCGGGGGGAGCAGTACTTC,CASSFAAGGSRGEQYF,TRBV6-5,NA,TRBJ2-7,TRBD2
TGTGCCAGAAGCTTCAGGCTAGCGGGTAGGTCCTACGAGCAGTACTTC,CARSFRLAGRSYEQYF,TRBV5-3,NA,TRBJ2-7,TRBD2
TGTGCCAGCAGCCGAGTGCTAGCGGGAGATGGGTACGAGCAGTACTTC,CASSRVLAGDGYEQYF,TRBV4-2,NA,TRBJ2-7,TRBD2
TGTGCCAGTAGTATGGTCCAGGGGAACAATCAGCCCCAGCATTTT,CASSMVQGNNQPQHF,TRBV19,NA,TRBJ1-5,NA
TGTGCCAGCTTTCTAGCGGGGAATTACAATGAGCAGTTCTTC,CASFLAGNYNEQFF,TRBV18,few,TRBJ2-1,TRBD2
TGTGCCAGTGCGCCAAGCGGAGGCACTGAAGCTTTCTTT,CASAPSGGTEAFF,TRBV19,few,TRBJ1-1,NA
TGTGCCAGCAGCACCGGACAGGAGTCCTTCTACGAGCAGTACTTC,CASSTGQESFYEQYF,TRBV6-6,NA,TRBJ2-7,TRBD1
TGTGCCAGCAGCTTCCGGACAGGGGGCGATCAGCCCCAGCATTTT,CASSFRTGGDQPQHF,TRBV7-2,NA,TRBJ1-5,TRBD1
TGTGCCAGCAGCTTTTCGGGGGAGACCCAGTACTTC,CASSFSGETQYF,TRBV5-6,NA,TRBJ2-5,NA
TGCGCCAGCAGGGACAGGGCGAGCTCCTACGAGCAGTACTTC,CASRDRASSYEQYF,TRBV5-1,few,TRBJ2-7,TRBD1
TGTGCCAGCAGTTATGTGGGAGTCAGGAACACCGGGGAGCTGTTTTTT,CASSYVGVRNTGELFF,TRBV7-2,NA,TRBJ2-2,NA
TGTGCCAGCAGTAAGCAAACCGGGACAGCTAACACTGAAGCTTTCTTT,CASSKQTGTANTEAFF,TRBV6-6,once,TRBJ1-1,TRBD1
TGCGCCAGCAGCTCTAGACAGGGGAACTCCTACAATGAGCAGTTCTTC,CASSSRQGNSYNEQFF,TRBV5-1,NA,TRBJ2-1,TRBD1
TGTGCCAGTAGGGGAAGGGACAGGGGGGCTGAAGCTTTCTTT,CASRGRDRGAEAFF,TRBV19,NA,TRBJ1-1,TRBD1
TGTGCCTGGAGTGTACGGGGGACCGGAACAGATACGCAGTATTTT,CAWSVRGTGTDTQYF,TRBV30,NA,TRBJ2-3,NA
TGTGCCAGCAGCATCGTAGCAGGGGGCGGTGAAAAACTGTTTTTT,CASSIVAGGGEKLFF,TRBV9,NA,TRBJ1-4,TRBD1
TGCGCCAGCAGCGGCAACCCCACCGACAGGGCTAATTCACCCCTCCACTTT,CASSGNPTDRANSPLHF,TRBV5-1,few,TRBJ1-6,TRBD1
TGCAGCGGAACAGGGTCGGGGAACACTGAAGCTTTCTTT,CSGTGSGNTEAFF,TRBV29-1,NA,TRBJ1-1,NA
TGCGCCAGCAGCTGGGGACTAGCGGGAGGGCCGGTCATGGGCGATGAGCAGTTCTTC,CASSWGLAGGPVMGDEQFF,TRBV5-1,NA,TRBJ2-1,TRBD2
TGCAGCGTTGAATGGTTGACAGGGTTCACTGGCTACACCTTC,CSVEWLTGFTGYTF,TRBV29-1,NA,TRBJ1-2,TRBD1
TGCGCCAGCAGCGGCGGAGAGACCCAGTACTTC,CASSGGETQYF,TRBV5-1,NA,TRBJ2-5,NA
TGTGCCAGCAGCTTAGCGCGGGCAGATTACGAGCAGTACTTC,CASSLARADYEQYF,TRBV7-2,few,TRBJ2-7,NA
TGCGCCAGCAGCACCCGGGACAGGGGTAATTCACCCCTCCACTTT,CASSTRDRGNSPLHF,TRBV5-1,NA,TRBJ1-6,TRBD1
TGTGCCAGTAGTACCCCGGACAGTTGGGATGGCTACACCTTC,CASSTPDSWDGYTF,TRBV19,NA,TRBJ1-2,NA
TGTGCCAGCAGCCAAGATACTTACAATGAGCAGTTCTTC,CASSQDTYNEQFF,TRBV3-1/TRBV3-2,few,TRBJ2-1,NA
TGTGCCACCCAGGACAGGGGTGAGCAGTTCTTC,CATQDRGEQFF,TRBV10-3,NA,TRBJ2-1,TRBD1
TGTGCCAGCAGAGCTAGCGGGGGGAACTACAATGAGCAGTTCTTC,CASRASGGNYNEQFF,TRBV6-5,NA,TRBJ2-1,TRBD2
TGTGCCAGCAGCTTGTGGGGGGTGAACACTGAAGCTTTCTTT,CASSLWGVNTEAFF,TRBV7-2,NA,TRBJ1-1,NA
TGTGCCAGTAGTATTCTTGGGCAGGGGGCAACTGGGGCCAACGTCCTGACTTTC,CASSILGQGATGANVLTF,TRBV19,NA,TRBJ2-6,TRBD1
TGTGCCAGTAGTAGGAGGGGACAGGGGAGCAATCAGCCCCAGCATTTT,CASSRRGQGSNQPQHF,TRBV19,NA,TRBJ1-5,TRBD1
TGTGCCAGCAGCCTGTTGGGGTCTGGCCCGACAGGGAATTCACCCCTCCACTTT,CASSLLGSGPTGNSPLHF,TRBV5-5,once,TRBJ1-6,TRBD1
TGTGCCAGCAGCCGAGAGGGCCGAATGGGGTCACCCCTCCACTTT,CASSREGRMGSPLHF,TRBV13,NA,TRBJ1-6,NA
TGTGCCAGCAGATCCAAAGGACAGGACTATGGCTACACCTTC,CASRSKGQDYGYTF,TRBV6-5,NA,TRBJ1-2,TRBD1
TGTGCCAGCAGCTTAGATGGCCGTGGCCAAGAGACCCAGTACTTC,CASSLDGRGQETQYF,TRBV7-8,NA,TRBJ2-5,NA